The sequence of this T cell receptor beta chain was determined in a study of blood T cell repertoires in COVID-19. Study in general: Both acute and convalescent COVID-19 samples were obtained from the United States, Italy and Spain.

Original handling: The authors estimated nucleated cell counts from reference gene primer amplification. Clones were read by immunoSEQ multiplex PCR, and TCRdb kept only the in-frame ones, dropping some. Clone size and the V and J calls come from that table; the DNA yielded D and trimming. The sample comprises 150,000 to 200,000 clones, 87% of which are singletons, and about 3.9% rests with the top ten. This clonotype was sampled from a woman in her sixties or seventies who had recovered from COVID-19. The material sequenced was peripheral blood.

The DNA of the CDR3 is TGTGCCAGCAGTCCGCTAGCGGGATCCTCACGGGAGCAGTACTTC. Translation: CASSPLAGSSREQYF. The V and J genes are TRBV6-5 and TRBJ2-7, with 9 nucleotides matching TRBD2. The CDR3 loop spans 15 amino acids. Losses at the gene ends were 5 bases for V and 7 bases for J; bases not matched to a gene: 12. Germline CDR1 and CDR2: MNHEY and SVGAGI.